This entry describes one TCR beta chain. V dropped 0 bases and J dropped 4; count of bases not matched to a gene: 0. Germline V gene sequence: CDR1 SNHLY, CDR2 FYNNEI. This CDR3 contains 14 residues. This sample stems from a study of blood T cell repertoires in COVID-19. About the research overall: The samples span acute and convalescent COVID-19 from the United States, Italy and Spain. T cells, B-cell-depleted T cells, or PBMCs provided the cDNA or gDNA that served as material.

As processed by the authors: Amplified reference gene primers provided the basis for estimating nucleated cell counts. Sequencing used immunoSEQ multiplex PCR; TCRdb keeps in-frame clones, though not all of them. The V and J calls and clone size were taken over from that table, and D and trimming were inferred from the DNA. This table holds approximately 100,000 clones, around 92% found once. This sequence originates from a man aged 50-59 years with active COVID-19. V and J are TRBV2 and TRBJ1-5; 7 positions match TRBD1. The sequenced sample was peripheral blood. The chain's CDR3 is CASSEADRNQPQHF. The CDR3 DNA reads TGTGCCAGCAGTGAAGCGGACAGGAATCAGCCCCAGCATTTT.